This T cell receptor (beta chain) emerged from a study of blood T cell repertoires in COVID-19. Study summary: The origin of the acute and convalescent COVID-19 samples was the United States, Italy and Spain. T cells, B-cell-depleted T cells, or PBMCs supplied cDNA or gDNA.

In the authors' workflow: Nucleated cell number was recorded as an estimate derived from reference gene primer amplification. Produced via immunoSEQ multiplex PCR; TCRdb's table is partial and in-frame only. Clone size and the V and J calls come from that table; the DNA yielded D and trimming. Among about 180,000 clones listed, roughly four fifths were seen once. Germline assignment: CDR1 SNHLY and CDR2 FYNNEI. With 5 bases removed from V and 7 bases from J, the gap between germline ends came to 17 bases. The CDR3 has 15 amino acids. The V gene is TRBV2, the J gene TRBJ1-4, with a weak D call TRBD1 (5 bases). The sequence came from a human donor in a cohort sampled during active COVID-19. Specimen: peripheral blood. In DNA, the CDR3 is TGTGCCAGCAGTTCACAGCGTGGGGGGGGTGAAAAACTGTTTTTT. This gives the protein CASSSQRGGGEKLFF.